A single sample gave rise to the 22 T cell receptor beta chains below, sequenced in a study of T cells in Graves' hyperthyroidism and ophthalmopathy. TCR beta CDR3 regions were amplified from RNA transcripts. The HTBI primer set was used in a first-round RT-PCR of the TCR CDR3. In TCRdb, the multiplex PCR reads were re-called with MiXCR into one record per CDR3 protein. This table holds some 620,000 distinct CDR3 sequences, around 16% found once. The material sequenced was blood. The receptor source for this set is a woman aged 25 to 45 with Graves' hyperthyroidism.

DNA of the CDR3: TGTGCCAGCAGCTTATATACGAGACAGGTTTATAGCAATCAGCCCCAGCATTTT. It encodes CASSLYTRQVYSNQPQHF. J is TRBJ1-5 and V is TRBV7-2, with D possibly being TRBD1 (6 bases). Germline assignment: CDR1 SGHTA and CDR2 FQGNSA. This CDR3 is built from 18 residues. Trimming pared 2 bases from V and 0 bases from J, leaving 17 bases between.

This clonotype showed up just a few times. The chain employs TRBV30 and TRBJ1-2; D remains unclear. Germline V gene data show CDR1 as GTSNPN and CDR2 as SVGIG (reference sequence). With 0 bases removed from V and 2 bases from J, the gap between germline ends came to 10 bases. This CDR3 has 14 residues. CDR3 loop: CAWSVFGINYGYTF. The CDR3 DNA is TGTGCCTGGAGTGTATTCGGCATAAACTATGGCTACACCTTC.

This clonotype was recorded at least ten times. The genes are TRBV7-8 and TRBJ2-3, with D possibly being TRBD2 (5 bases). The V gene lost 0 bases and the J gene lost 8 bases, with 9 bases spanning the gap. The CDR3 has 13 residues. Germline-derived CDR1 and CDR2 are SGHVS and FQNEAQ. The CDR3 DNA sequence: TGTGCCAGCAGCTTAGCGCCCGGGGTTACGCAGTATTTT. This translates into CASSLAPGVTQYF.

V and J are TRBV6-5 and TRBJ2-7; D assignment may be TRBD1 or TRBD2 (5 bases each). V was shortened by 2 bases and J by 0 bases, with 14 bases between the two germline ends. This CDR3 has 16 amino acids. Germline V CDR1 and CDR2: MNHEY, SVGAGI. CDR3 residues: CASSYPRSGSSYEQYF. For the CDR3, the DNA is TGTGCCAGCAGTTACCCCAGATCAGGGAGCTCCTACGAGCAGTACTTC.

Ten or more counts support this clonotype. This chain links TRBV28 with TRBJ2-7, with 9 bases matching TRBD2. Trimming removed 5 bases from V and 9 bases from J; junction bases left unmatched: 17. This CDR3 contains 16 residues. The germline CDR1 and CDR2 sequences are MDHEN and SYDVKM. In nucleotides, the CDR3 is TGTGCCAGCAGTCAATTTTCCGGGACTAGCAAGCCTTGGCAGTACTTC. Translation: CASSQFSGTSKPWQYF.

The chain is built from TRBV11-3 and TRBJ2-1, with 8 positions matching TRBD2. Trimming at V came to 3 bases and at J to 8 bases, leaving 6 bases not matched to a gene. The CDR3 is 14 amino acids. Germline V gene data show CDR1 as SGHNT and CDR2 as YENEEA. CDR3 in amino acids: CASSFGGEGYEQFF. Here the CDR3 DNA reads TGTGCCAGCAGCTTCGGGGGGGAGGGATATGAGCAGTTCTTC.

This clonotype was seen repeatedly, ten times or more. V is TRBV28 and J is TRBJ2-5, with 7 bases that match TRBD2. Germline CDR1 reads MDHEN; CDR2 reads SYDVKM. With 7 bases clipped from V and 5 bases from J, the junction kept 10 bases outside the gene matches. The CDR3 consists of 14 residues. CDR3 sequence reads: CASKPRGGLETQYF. Here the CDR3 DNA reads TGTGCCAGCAAACCCCGGGGAGGGCTGGAGACCCAGTACTTC.

This clonotype was seen at least ten times. The gene calls are TRBV6-2 or TRBV6-3 and TRBJ2-5; 9 positions agree with TRBD2. Germline V lookup: CDR1 MNHEY, CDR2 SVGEGT. The trim removed 1 base at V and 5 bases at J, leaving 11 bases unmatched. The CDR3 spans 17 residues. CDR3 sequence (DNA): TGTGCCAGCAGTTACTTACCCCTAGCGGGAATCGTCGAGACCCAGTACTTC. Translation: CASSYLPLAGIVETQYF.

On this clonotype itself: Likely a read error: the CDR3 ends without its conserved phenylalanine or tryptophan. V is TRBV7-3 and J is TRBJ2-5; 8 bases are a match to TRBD2. The CDR3 spans 14 residues. J gave up 3 bases and V 5 bases, and 5 bases lay outside the gene matches. Germline CDR1 and CDR2: SGHTA and FQGTGA. CDR3 bases: TGTGCCAGCAGCCCTTCAGCGGGGGAAGAGACCCAGTACCTC. It encodes CASSPSAGEETQYL.

This sequence joins TRBV7-2 and TRBJ2-5; a possible D gene is TRBD2 (5 bases). This CDR3 contains 14 residues. The germline V gene has CDR1 SGHTA and CDR2 FQGNSA. V gave up 5 bases and J gave up 10 bases, with 20 bases separating them. In DNA, the CDR3 is TGTGCCAGCAGCCCGGGCGAAGTCAAGAGGGACCAGTACTTC. It is translated as CASSPGEVKRDQYF.

This clonotype was observed at least ten times. The rearrangement joins TRBV27 to TRBJ2-3, with a possible D match to TRBD1 (6 bases). This CDR3 contains 14 residues. The V and J ends lost 5 bases and 4 bases respectively, with 13 bases between them. Germline CDR1 MNHEY, CDR2 SMNVEV (reference sequence). The CDR3 loop reads CASSKIQGPDTQYF. CDR3 coding DNA: TGTGCCAGCAGTAAAATACAGGGACCAGATACGCAGTATTTT.

This clonotype showed up many times. J is TRBJ2-2 and V is TRBV30; no clear D gene. The V gene lost 4 bases and the J gene lost 6 bases, with 12 bases spanning the gap. The CDR3 length is 13 residues. Germline values: CDR1 GTSNPN, CDR2 SVGIG (reference sequence). The CDR3 sequence: CAWTSRSPGELFF. The CDR3 DNA is TGTGCCTGGACCTCTAGGTCACCCGGGGAGCTGTTTTTT.

The rearrangement uses TRBV4-3 and TRBJ1-5, with unresolved D. Germline V CDR1 and CDR2: LGHNA, YSLEER. Between the trimmed V and J ends, which lost 1 base and 5 bases, there was a span of 9 bases. CDR3 size: 14 residues. The CDR3 region has the DNA TGCGCCAGCAGCCAAGGCGTAGAGGATCAGCCCCAGCATTTT. The encoded protein is CASSQGVEDQPQHF.

This clonotype was seen more than once but under ten times. The chain has TRBV28 and TRBJ2-1; D is ambiguous. CDR3 length: 11 amino acids. The germline V and J ends were trimmed by 2 bases and 13 bases, with 9 bases remaining between them. CDR1 is MDHEN, CDR2 SYDVKM, per germline. The CDR3 coding sequence is TGTGCCAGCAGTTTAGGTTGGAGCCAGTTCTTC. The encoded protein is CASSLGWSQFF.

The chain couples TRBV7-3 to TRBJ2-1; 8 bases are a match to TRBD2. In germline, CDR1 is SGHTA, CDR2 FQGTGA. This CDR3 region has 14 residues. The ends lost 5 bases at V and 13 bases at J; junction bases unmatched: 13. CDR3 coding DNA: TGTGCCAGCAGCAAATCCGGGACTAGGGTCGAACAGTTCTTC. It yields the protein CASSKSGTRVEQFF. The variable domain in full, completed from reference TRBV7-3 and TRBJ2-1, reads GAGVSQTPSNKVTEKGKYVELRCDPISGHTALYWYRQSLGQGPEFLIYFQGTGAADDSGLPNDRFFAVRPEGSVSTLKIQRTERGDSAVYLCASSKSGTRVEQFFGPGTRLTVL.

This clonotype was observed at least ten times. The chain links TRBV20-1 to TRBJ2-1, with D possibly TRBD2 on 6 matching bases. This CDR3 spans 14 amino acids. The germline V gene encodes CDR1 DFQATT and CDR2 SNEGSKA (reference sequence). V lost 5 bases and J lost 1, with 12 bases in between. The CDR3 bases are TGCAGTGCTTGGGTACTAGCTTCCTACAATGAGCAGTTCTTC. Protein product: CSAWVLASYNEQFF.

This clonotype was detected many times. This chain connects TRBV28 to TRBJ1-2; D call uncertain. V lost 6 bases to trimming and J lost 6 bases, with 14 bases between them. The CDR3 extends over 13 amino acids. CDR1 is MDHEN, CDR2 SYDVKM, per germline. Here the CDR3 DNA reads TGTGCCAGCAGGGTTGGATCGGCCGATGGCTACACCTTC. Amino acid sequence: CASRVGSADGYTF.

The chain recombines TRBV6-2 or TRBV6-3 with TRBJ2-5; 7 bases agree with TRBD2. CDR1 and CDR2 from the germline V gene are MNHEY and SVGEGT. V was pared by 0 bases and J by 1 base, with 2 bases of the junction left unmatched. The CDR3 contains 15 residues. CDR3 in amino acids: CASSYSGTTQETQYF. DNA for the CDR3: TGTGCCAGCAGTTACTCCGGGACTACCCAAGAGACCCAGTACTTC.

This clonotype was seen only a few times. The chain joins TRBV11-2 to TRBJ1-1; D perhaps matches TRBD1 (6 bases). Looked up from germline, CDR1 is SGHAT and CDR2 is FQNNGV. This CDR3 is built from 15 residues. Trimming removed 5 bases from V and 5 bases from J, with 18 bases in between. The CDR3 protein is CASSPRRGGDTEAFF. The CDR3 nucleotides are TGTGCCAGCAGCCCCAGGCGGGGGGGCGATACTGAAGCTTTCTTT.

The chain recombines TRBV6-1 with TRBJ1-1, with 10 bases aligning to TRBD1. The V gene end was trimmed by 7 bases and the J gene end by 2 bases; junction bases not matched to a gene: 4. CDR3 length: 14 amino acids. Looked up from germline, CDR1 is MNHNS and CDR2 is SASEGT. The CDR3 DNA is TGTGCCAGCACCGGGACAGGGGATAACACTGAAGCTTTCTTT. Amino acid sequence: CASTGTGDNTEAFF.

This clonotype has a count of ten or more. CDR3 DNA: TGTGCCAGCAGCTTCGGGGGAGGCGCAGCTTTCTTT. Its translation: CASSFGGGAAFF. The rearrangement uses TRBV11-2 and TRBJ1-1; D is perhaps TRBD1 (5 bases). V lost 3 bases and J lost 10, with 12 bases in between. Germline V gene sequence: CDR1 SGHAT, CDR2 FQNNGV. This CDR3 contains 12 residues. Variable domain in full (rest from reference TRBV11-2 and TRBJ1-1): EAGVAQSPRYKIIEKRQSVAFWCNPISGHATLYWYQQILGQGPKLLIQFQNNGVVDDSQLPKDRFSAERLKGVDSTLKIQPAKLEDSAVYLCASSFGGGAAFFGQGTRLTVV.

The table lists this clonotype with many counts. The chain combines TRBV3-2 with TRBJ2-3. TRBV3-2 represents a pseudogene. This CDR3 region has 12 residues. In DNA form, the CDR3 reads TGTGCCAGCAGCCATTGTAGAGATACGCAGTATTTT. Residues: CASSHCRDTQYF.